Sequencing of this T cell receptor beta chain was carried out in a study of T cell responses to AZD1222 COVID-19 vaccine. Clones were sequenced by immunoSEQ multiplex PCR, and TCRdb holds only the in-frame ones, with some missing. The sample contains some 140,000 clones, around nine tenths of which appear only once. The germline V gene has CDR1 PRHDT and CDR2 FYEKMQ (reference sequence). CDR3 size: 17 residues. A word on this clone: Its antigen is not known. One junction end disagrees with the germline gene, perhaps due to a read error.

Findings and caveats of the study: The span of vaccine-associated CD4 TCRs extended across spike, with dominance at 160-218 and 743-854.

The clonotype originates from an adult in good health. This chain uses TRBV13 with TRBJ2-7, with 12 bases matching TRBD2. This specimen was peripheral blood, taken on day 0 of AZD1222 vaccination. The CDR3 here is CASSLGRRTASGRARNF. The CDR3, as DNA: TGTGCCAGCAGCTTAGGTAGAAGAACTGCTAGCGGGAGGGCTCGAAACTTC.